Below, one T cell receptor beta chain is given with its context. Antigen: not known. Using unique molecular identifiers, the investigators prepared the TCRbeta library. TCRdb used MiXCR to reprocess the PCR reads, holding one entry per CDR3 protein. The data contain about 830,000 distinct CDR3 sequences, roughly 15% of them seen just once; the ten biggest clones take up around 4.5%. CDR1 and CDR2 (germline): SGHRS, YFSETQ. V was cut by 2 bases and J by 0 bases, with 6 bases left in between. The CDR3 is 15 amino acids. This specimen belongs to a study of T-cell reconstitution after alpha-beta-depleted transplantation in children. Overall study results and limits: T-cell counts and diversity were attributed mostly to newly produced T cells one year after transplant.

The chain combines TRBV5-1 with TRBJ2-6, with D unclear. This specimen was PBMCs, mostly from graft donor cells, taken 360 days after TCRalphabeta/CD19-depleted stem cell transplant. This receptor was obtained from a male patient aged 10-17 years who had a stem cell transplant for acute lymphoblastic leukemia, so the T cells may come from the graft donor. As DNA, the CDR3 is TGCGCCAGCAGCTTCCCTCTCTCTGGGGCCAACGTCCTGACTTTC. It translates to CASSFPLSGANVLTF.